This TCR beta chain originates from a study of T cells in Graves' hyperthyroidism and ophthalmopathy (dated by TCRdb to between 2018 and 2020). The study in broad terms: Peripheral blood was sampled at the time of initial diagnosis, prior to any treatment. To identify TCR V-J signatures that set the groups apart, the researchers used a discovery cohort of more than 95 patients, made up of approximately 43 with Graves' ophthalmopathy and some 60 with stable Graves' hyperthyroidism. An independent validation cohort of around 19 hyperthyroidism patients and 17 patients who later progressed to ophthalmopathy tested prospective prediction of ophthalmopathy. The approximately 100 discovery patients were randomly divided into training and test sets at a 7:3 ratio. In about 6 Graves' hyperthyroidism patients, the study also compared T-cell repertoires from thyroid tissue with T-cell repertoires from blood. After blood sampling, hyperthyroidism patients were treated with methimazole at a starting dose of 30 mg daily, and ophthalmopathy patients were treated with high-dose intravenous methylprednisolone. TCR Vbeta CDR3 sequencing of 120 to 150 peripheral blood samples (over 40 ophthalmopathy, approximately 80 hyperthyroidism and roughly 17 progressor patients) is reported in the paper.

Graves' hyperthyroidism was defined as stable when no progression to ophthalmopathy occurred over 18 months of follow-up. Hyperthyroidism patients were newly diagnosed, had a disease duration of under 2 months, and were aged 18 to 65 years. Exclusion was applied to patients with uncontrolled infections, other autoimmune diseases, pregnancy or lactation. Clinical symptoms, serum thyroxine and TRAb, thyroid ultrasound, and orbital computed tomography formed the basis for the diagnoses. PBMCs were isolated from 8 to 10 ml of fresh peripheral blood by Ficoll-Paque density gradient centrifugation. Total RNA was extracted with Trizol reagent, and quality was checked on an Agilent 2100 Bioanalyzer. This clonotype was found a few times. What this receptor recognizes is not known. No base qualities exist here, and no much larger clone lies one base off it. After removal of 4 bases from V and 9 bases from J, the junction retains 3 bases not matched to a gene. The CDR3, from cysteine to phenylalanine, totals 13 residues. Only CDR3 DNA remains: 39 bases, in frame from the first base. The germline V gene specifies SQVTM as CDR1 and ANQGSEA as CDR2.

What the authors observed across the whole study: A 13 V-J signature model separated ophthalmopathy from stable hyperthyroidism, with nearly 90% sensitivity and just under 84% specificity in cross-validation and 80%/75% in testing. Most expanded thyroid clonotypes (frequency above 0.001) were also found in blood, which suggests that blood repertoires may mirror thyroid immune responses. No statistical method was used to set the sample size in advance, and investigators knew the group allocation. During validation, the model predicted progression to ophthalmopathy a median of approximately 6.5 months ahead of onset, with around 71% sensitivity and 72.22% specificity.

The TCR beta CDR3 regions were amplified from RNA transcripts. The TCR CDR3 was subjected to a first round of RT-PCR using the HTBI primer set and the Qiagen OneStep RT-PCR kit. Libraries were constructed in a second round of multiplex PCR, after which size selection and purification were carried out. Sequencing of the libraries was done on an Illumina HiSeq2000 using paired-end 100 bp reads. The authors' analysis ran thus. SOAPnuke was used to process the raw data, with reads discarded if the reads contained adapters or uncalled bases, had a mean Phred below 15, or lacked an exact constant-primer or identifier match. High-quality paired reads were merged with COPE v1.2.5, and unique nucleotide sequences were defined as clonotypes. MiTCR v1.1 was used to align the clonotypes against IMGT TRBV, TRBD and TRBJ reference segments. Analysis was restricted to V-J combinations with a frequency above 0.0001, which covered 98% to 99.2% of repertoires. The TCS score was defined as F50 (clonal expansion) divided by E x V (chaos), with BLOSUM62-based TCRdist calculated between CDR3 peptides within each V-J. Welch's t-statistics and random forest reduced 450 to 600 V-J features to 10 to 15, which were used in a naive Bayes classifier (R e1071). TCRdb cleaned the public reads at Q25 with fastp, built clones with MiXCR and kept in-frame beta chains. Rows with a matching CDR3 protein are joined into one entry that keeps the most common DNA and genes. The authors' filters were not applied to this entry. For this sample there are approximately 600,000 distinct CDR3 sequences; roughly 15% appear just once. Around 4% of the sample is in the top ten clones.

The V and J segments used are TRBV29-1 and TRBJ2-1; 13 bases in the junction line up with TRBD2. Sequencing input: blood. This TCR derives from a woman aged 25-40 years with Graves' hyperthyroidism. The CDR3: CSVGTSGSGEQFF. The DNA sequence is given as TGCAGCGTTGGGACTAGCGGGAGTGGTGAGCAGTTCTTC.